This T cell receptor beta chain was retrieved from a study of blood T cell repertoires in COVID-19. Per the original data handling: Reference gene primers were amplified, and this amplification served to estimate nucleated cell counts. Profiled with immunoSEQ multiplex PCR; TCRdb holds only in-frame clones, not every one. That table gives V, J and clone size, and the DNA gave D and trimming. Of more than 300,000 clones listed, almost 90% are singletons. This CDR3 region has 14 residues. Trimming pared 6 bases from V and 11 bases from J, leaving 19 bases between. The V gene's germline CDR1 is LNHDA and CDR2 SQIVND (reference sequence).

This rearrangement joins TRBV19 to TRBJ1-4, with D possibly matching TRBD1 (5 bases). The sample consisted of peripheral blood. The TCR originated in a woman aged 40 to 49 with COVID-19, enrolled during active disease. CDR3 region: CASRPPWGPGKLFF. The DNA of the CDR3 is TGTGCCAGTAGGCCGCCTTGGGGCCCTGGGAAACTGTTTTTT.